This T cell receptor beta chain originates from a study of T cell responses to AZD1222 COVID-19 vaccine. Study-level results: Every sample of the repertoires postdated the peak T cell response.

A note on this clone: Antigen specificity is unknown.

The protocol was immunoSEQ multiplex PCR, while the TCRdb copy is restricted to in-frame clones and leaves out a portion. The table for this sample gives over 140,000 clones. The receptor's source is an adult in good health. Sequencing input: peripheral blood.

CDR3 region: CASSRTADEEAFF. Here the CDR3 DNA reads TGTGCCAGCAGCCGGACCGCGGATGAGGAAGCTTTCTTT. The chain carries TRBV28 and TRBJ1-1; D gene uncertain. This CDR3 contains 13 residues. V lost 6 bases, J lost 8 bases, and 16 bases lay in between. The germline V gene encodes CDR1 MDHEN and CDR2 SYDVKM.